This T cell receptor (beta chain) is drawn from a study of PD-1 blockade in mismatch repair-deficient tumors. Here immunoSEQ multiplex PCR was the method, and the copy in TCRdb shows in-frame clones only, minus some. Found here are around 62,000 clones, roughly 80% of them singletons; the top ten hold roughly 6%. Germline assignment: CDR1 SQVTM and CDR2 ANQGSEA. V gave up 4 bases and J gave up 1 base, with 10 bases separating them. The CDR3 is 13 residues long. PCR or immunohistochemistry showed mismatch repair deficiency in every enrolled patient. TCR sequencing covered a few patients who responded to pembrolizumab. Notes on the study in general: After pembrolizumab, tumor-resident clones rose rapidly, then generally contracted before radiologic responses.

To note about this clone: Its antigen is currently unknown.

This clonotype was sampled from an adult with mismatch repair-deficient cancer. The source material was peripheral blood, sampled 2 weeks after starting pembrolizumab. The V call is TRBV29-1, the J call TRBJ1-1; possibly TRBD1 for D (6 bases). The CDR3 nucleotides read TGCAGCGTTGCTGGCAGGGGGAACACTGAAGCTTTCTTT. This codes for CSVAGRGNTEAFF.